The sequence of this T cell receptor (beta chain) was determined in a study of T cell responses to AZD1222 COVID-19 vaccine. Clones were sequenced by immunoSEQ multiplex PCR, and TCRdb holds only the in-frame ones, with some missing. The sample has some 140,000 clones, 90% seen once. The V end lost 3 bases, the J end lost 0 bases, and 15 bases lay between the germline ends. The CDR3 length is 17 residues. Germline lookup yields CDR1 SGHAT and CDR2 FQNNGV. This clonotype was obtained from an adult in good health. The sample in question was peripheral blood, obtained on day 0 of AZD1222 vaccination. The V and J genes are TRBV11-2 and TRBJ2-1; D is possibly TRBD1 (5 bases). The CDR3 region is CASSLARTHSSYNEQFF. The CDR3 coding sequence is TGTGCCAGCAGCTTGGCTCGGACACACAGCTCCTACAATGAGCAGTTCTTC.